Listed here are 22 T cell receptor beta chains from one sample, sequenced in a study of PD-L1 blockade in urothelial cancer. The protocol was immunoSEQ multiplex PCR, while the TCRdb copy is restricted to in-frame clones and leaves out a portion. Here the sample spans about 35,000 clones, about four fifths being singletons. The starting material was PBMCs, obtained around atezolizumab (anti-PD-L1) treatment. These receptors all come from a man aged 65 to 85 with urothelial cancer.

The V gene is TRBV18, the J gene TRBJ2-5; 8 nucleotides line up with TRBD1. This CDR3 has 14 residues. Germline CDR1 is KGHSH and CDR2 is LQKENI. The J segment lost 7 bases and the V segment lost 2 bases, leaving 6 bases of the junction unmatched. CDR3 amino acids: CASSPVDRVVTQYF. In nucleotides, the CDR3 is TGTGCCAGCTCACCAGTGGACAGGGTGGTGACCCAGTACTTC.

In this sample, this clone turned up once. This chain joins TRBV4-1 and TRBJ2-7, with 8 bases fitting TRBD2. With 1 base clipped from V and 4 bases from J, the junction kept 6 bases outside the gene matches. In germline, CDR1 is MGHRA, CDR2 YSYEKL. This CDR3 region has 15 residues. The CDR3 protein is CASSQVAGGNYEQYF. The CDR3 DNA follows: TGCGCCAGCAGCCAAGTGGCGGGAGGTAATTACGAGCAGTACTTC.

For the CDR3, the DNA is TGTGCCACCAGCAGAGATACAGGGGAGCAGTTCTTC. Its translation is CATSRDTGEQFF. The chain carries TRBV15 and TRBJ2-1; tentatively, D is TRBD1 (6 bases). CDR1 and CDR2 (germline): LNHNV, YYDKDF (reference sequence). V dropped 0 bases and J dropped 10 bases, with 7 bases sitting between them. This CDR3 comprises 12 residues.

This clone showed up just once. J is TRBJ1-4 and V is TRBV29-1; 10 positions match TRBD1. The CDR3 is 13 residues long. After removal of 4 bases from V and 5 bases from J, the junction contained 1 base not matched to a gene. Per the germline V gene, CDR1 is SQVTM and CDR2 is ANQGSEA. In DNA, the CDR3 is TGCAGCGTTGTGGGACAGGGGAATGAAAAACTGTTTTTT. Its translation is CSVVGQGNEKLFF.

This chain uses TRBV5-1 with TRBJ2-1; 8 bases match TRBD2. Germline V gives CDR1 SGHRS, CDR2 YFSETQ. The CDR3 is made up of 17 amino acids. The V segment lost 0 bases and the J segment 9 bases; nucleotides outside the gene matches: 14. The CDR3, as DNA: TGCGCCAGCAGCTTGGAACCCTCTAGCGGGCGATGGAGTGAGCAGTTCTTC. Protein: CASSLEPSSGRWSEQFF.

The chain uses TRBV7-6 and TRBJ1-1, with D hard to call. The germline V gene encodes CDR1 SGHVS and CDR2 FNYEAQ. The V end lost 5 bases, the J end lost 6 bases, and 13 bases lay between the germline ends. The CDR3 length is 13 residues. This CDR3 is CASSRSNIAEAFF. The CDR3 DNA is TGTGCCAGCAGCCGCAGTAATATCGCTGAAGCTTTCTTT.

This chain uses TRBV2 with TRBJ2-2; D uncertain. Trimming shortened V by 3 bases and J by 4 bases, and 9 bases separated the two germline ends. The CDR3 has 14 residues. Germline V gene sequence: CDR1 SNHLY, CDR2 FYNNEI. The DNA of the CDR3 is TGTGCCAGCAGTGAGGTACTGAGCACCGGGGAGCTGTTTTTT. It translates to CASSEVLSTGELFF.

The CDR3 region is CASSRDRDTEAFF. The CDR3 DNA reads TGTGCCAGCAGCCGGGACAGGGACACTGAAGCTTTCTTT. This chain joins TRBV6-4 and TRBJ1-1, with 9 bases matching TRBD1. The length of the CDR3 is 13 residues. Germline V gene sequence: CDR1 MRHNA, CDR2 SNTAGT. V was pared by 6 bases and J by 3 bases, with 2 bases of the junction left unmatched.

This chain uses TRBV7-3 with TRBJ2-3, with D maybe TRBD1 (6 bases). The CDR3 contains 13 residues. The germline gives CDR1 SGHTA, CDR2 FQGTGA. The V end was cut by 6 bases, the J end by 6 bases, with 13 bases between. The CDR3 coding sequence is TGTGCCAGCAGTTCCACAGGGCAGGATACGCAGTATTTT. Its protein product is CASSSTGQDTQYF.

This clone was counted between two and nine times. The chain couples TRBV9 to TRBJ1-5; possibly TRBD1 for D (6 bases). V gave up 1 base and J gave up 6 bases, with 14 bases separating them. This CDR3 has 15 amino acids. CDR1 and CDR2 (germline): SGDLS, YYNGEE. The CDR3 reads CASSVPGEGTQPQHF. DNA for the CDR3: TGTGCCAGCAGCGTACCAGGGGAAGGAACTCAGCCCCAGCATTTT.

This sequence joins TRBV4-1 and TRBJ2-1; perhaps TRBD2 as D (6 bases). The germline V gene encodes CDR1 MGHRA and CDR2 YSYEKL. Trimming left V 0 bases short and J 8 bases short, with 14 bases between. CDR3 size: 15 residues. CDR3 nucleotides: TGCGCCAGCAGCCAAGACGGGACTCCCCTCTATGAGCAGTTCTTC. This gives the protein CASSQDGTPLYEQFF.

The V gene is TRBV21-1, the J gene TRBJ2-1; TRBD2 reflects the table's D call only, with no check against the DNA. TRBV21-1 corresponds to a pseudogene. The CDR3 has 15 residues. Here the CDR3 reads CASSTRPTGTSGIFF. CDR3 DNA sequence: TGTGCCAGCAGCACCCGTCCCACCGGGACTAGCGGGATCTTCTTC.

J is TRBJ2-1 and V is TRBV7-2; 9 bases agree with TRBD1. Germline CDR1 reads SGHTA; CDR2 reads FQGNSA. With V trimmed by 4 bases and J by 1 base, 11 bases remained unmatched. The CDR3 is made up of 18 amino acids. The CDR3: CASSSRRAGTGSYNEQFF. CDR3 DNA sequence: TGTGCCAGCAGCTCTCGTCGAGCCGGGACAGGGTCCTACAATGAGCAGTTCTTC.

The rearrangement links TRBV5-1 to TRBJ2-7; tentatively, D is TRBD1 (6 bases). The V gene lost 2 bases and the J gene lost 2 bases, with 11 bases spanning the gap. Looked up from germline, CDR1 is SGHRS and CDR2 is YFSETQ. The CDR3 spans 14 residues. The CDR3: CASSFEQGPYEQYF. In DNA form, the CDR3 reads TGCGCCAGCAGCTTCGAACAGGGACCCTACGAGCAGTACTTC.

This chain links TRBV6-1 with TRBJ1-6, with D possibly being TRBD1 (5 bases). Germline V gene data show CDR1 as MNHNS and CDR2 as SASEGT. Trimming cost V 6 bases and J 7 bases, with 10 bases left between them. The CDR3 has 13 residues. CDR3 residues: CASSDSKNSPLHF. The CDR3 DNA sequence: TGTGCCAGCAGCGACAGCAAGAATTCACCCCTCCACTTT.

The rearrangement joins TRBV6-6 to TRBJ2-2, with D perhaps matching TRBD2 (7 bases). CDR1 is MNHNY, CDR2 SVGAGI, per germline (reference sequence). This CDR3 contains 15 residues. V lost 6 bases, J lost 5 bases, and 16 bases lay in between. The CDR3 bases are TGTGCCAGCAGCGTCCGGGGGGCTCGGACCGGGGAGCTGTTTTTT. Translating it yields CASSVRGARTGELFF.

The chain links TRBV4-3 to TRBJ2-5; D uncertain. Germline V gene sequence: CDR1 LGHNA, CDR2 YSLEER. Trimming took off 5 bases at V and 0 bases at J, with 22 bases between the two ends. The CDR3 extends over 18 amino acids. CDR3 nucleotide sequence: TGCGCCAGCAGCGAGAATCTAGTGTCCCATAAGTACCAAGAGACCCAGTACTTC. It codes for CASSENLVSHKYQETQYF.

Only a few counts were recorded for this clone. This chain links TRBV6-1 with TRBJ2-7; D is unresolved. V lost 4 bases to trimming and J lost 7 bases, with 26 bases between them. The length of the CDR3 is 17 residues. Germline loops: CDR1 MNHNS, CDR2 SASEGT. The CDR3 loop reads CASSGLMGSGSFGEQYF. The CDR3 nucleotides read TGTGCCAGCAGTGGATTAATGGGTTCCGGTAGCTTTGGAGAGCAGTACTTC.

The DNA of the CDR3 is TGTGCCAGCAGCTTAGGACAGTTACTCACCGGGGAGCTGTTTTTT. Its translation: CASSLGQLLTGELFF. This chain connects TRBV5-8 to TRBJ2-2, with D perhaps TRBD1 (6 bases). The CDR3 sequence is 15 residues long. With 2 bases removed from V and 4 bases from J, the gap between germline ends came to 12 bases. Germline V CDR1 and CDR2: SGHTS, YDEGEE.

V gene TRBV15 combines with J gene TRBJ2-3, with 12 positions matching TRBD2. This CDR3 comprises 15 residues. CDR1 and CDR2 from the germline V gene are LNHNV and YYDKDF (reference sequence). The V segment lost 3 bases and the J segment 6 bases; nucleotides outside the gene matches: 4. The CDR3 nucleotides are TGTGCCACCAGCAGGGCTAGCGGGAGGGCCGATACGCAGTATTTT. It is translated as CATSRASGRADTQYF.

This clone is a singleton in its sample. The V call is TRBV7-8, the J call TRBJ2-2; D is undetermined. The germline V gene has CDR1 SGHVS and CDR2 FQNEAQ. V shed 1 base and J shed 0 bases, with 9 bases lying between them. The CDR3 length is 16 residues. The CDR3 DNA reads as TGTGCCAGCAGCTTAGGTTTTCGGGCGAACACCGGGGAGCTGTTTTTT. Translation: CASSLGFRANTGELFF.

This clone has only one observation. The gene calls are TRBV10-3 and TRBJ1-1; 7 bases match TRBD1. The CDR3 is 13 amino acids. The trim removed 9 bases at V and 6 bases at J, leaving 10 bases unmatched. Looked up from germline, CDR1 is ENHRY and CDR2 is SYGVKD. CDR3: CAIKDRVNAEAFF. For the CDR3, the DNA is TGTGCCATAAAAGACAGGGTTAACGCTGAAGCTTTCTTT.